One and the same sample provided the 24 T cell receptor beta chains below, sequenced in a study of cytomegalovirus exposure and HLA in healthy donors. The PCR used 60 Vbeta and 13 Jbeta primers. The assay was immunoSEQ multiplex PCR, and TCRdb's table has in-frame clones only and misses some. The sample shows about 220,000 clones, 60% to 80% of them seen only once. Sequences were obtained from PBMCs. The source is a male donor in good health and CMV-seronegative.

The chain links TRBV6-4 to TRBJ2-2; TRBD1 agrees at 8 bases. The CDR3 runs to 17 residues. The junction had 9 bases not matched to a gene; V was cut back by 2 bases and J by 4 bases. The germline V gene encodes CDR1 MRHNA and CDR2 SNTAGT. The CDR3 nucleotides are TGTGCCAGCAGTGACCCGACAGGGGCCGTACTCACCGGGGAGCTGTTTTTT. This gives the protein CASSDPTGAVLTGELFF.

The chain employs TRBV6-6 and TRBJ2-5, with 11 nucleotides matching TRBD2. V trimming: 7 bases; J trimming: 4 bases; junction bases outside the gene matches: 8. CDR1 is MNHNY, CDR2 SVGAGI, per germline (reference sequence). The CDR3 spans 15 residues. The CDR3 reads CASTRLAGGLETQYF. CDR3 sequence (DNA): TGTGCCAGCACACGATTAGCGGGGGGGTTAGAGACCCAGTACTTC.

Details on this clone: The junction shows a germline mismatch at one end, possibly a read error. This chain uses TRBV7-9 with TRBJ1-2, with D unclear. This CDR3 contains 12 residues. CDR1 SEHNR and CDR2 FQNEAQ come from the germline V gene (reference sequence). The CDR3 DNA follows: TGTTCCAGCAGCCCCGGAGATTATGGCTACACCTTC. Amino acids: CSSSPGDYGYTF.

The chain joins TRBV9 to TRBJ1-3, with unresolved D. The CDR3 spans 16 residues. The germline V gene encodes CDR1 SGDLS and CDR2 YYNGEE. Trimming shortened V by 3 bases and J by 0 bases, and 13 bases separated the two germline ends. The CDR3 is CASSGASILSGNTIYF. DNA for the CDR3: TGTGCCAGCAGCGGGGCGTCGATCCTCTCTGGAAACACCATATATTTT.

This clone was detected only once. The CDR3 is CASSLDGGTSGNTQYF. The CDR3, as DNA: TGTGCCAGCAGCTTGGATGGGGGGACTAGCGGGAATACGCAGTATTTT. The chain links TRBV5-6 to TRBJ2-3; 13 bases agree with TRBD2. Germline CDR1 reads SGHDT; CDR2 reads YYEEEE. V shed 0 bases and J 7 bases; nucleotides not matched to a gene: 5. This CDR3 is built from 16 residues.

This clone occurred once. This sequence joins TRBV5-4 and TRBJ2-1; D might be TRBD1 (5 bases). Germline V lookup: CDR1 SGHNT, CDR2 YYREEE (reference sequence). The CDR3 runs 13 residues. Trimming pared 3 bases from V and 5 bases from J, leaving 9 bases between. The CDR3, as DNA: TGTGCCAGCAGCTCCCCCAGGGACAATGAGCAGTTCTTC. It codes for CASSSPRDNEQFF.

V is TRBV7-2 and J is TRBJ2-2, with 7 nucleotides matching TRBD2. CDR3 size: 15 residues. V shed 1 base, J shed 3 bases, and the junction held 2 bases outside the gene matches. Germline CDR1 reads SGHTA; CDR2 reads FQGNSA. CDR3 residues: CASSLGAGDTGELFF. The CDR3 DNA is TGTGCCAGCAGCTTAGGGGCGGGGGACACCGGGGAGCTGTTTTTT. Looking up the rest from reference TRBV7-2 and TRBJ2-2 gives the full variable domain: GAGVSQSPSNKVTEKGKDVELRCDPISGHTALYWYRQSLGQGLEFLIYFQGNSAPDKSGLPSDRFSAERTGGSVSTLTIQRTQQEDSAVYLCASSLGAGDTGELFFGEGSRLTVL.

In this sample, this clone turned up once. V usage is TRBV4-2 and J usage is TRBJ1-4; the match to TRBD1 covers 7 bases. The CDR3 spans 21 residues. Germline-derived CDR1 and CDR2 are LGHNA and YNFKEQ. J lost 4 bases, V lost 3 bases, and 23 bases had no gene match. The CDR3 sequence: CASSQSPLESWTGRHNEKLFF. The CDR3 DNA reads as TGTGCCAGCAGCCAGTCCCCGTTGGAGTCCTGGACAGGCCGCCATAATGAAAAACTGTTTTTT.

The V and J genes are TRBV5-1 and TRBJ2-5; TRBD2 might be the D (5 bases). CDR1 is SGHRS and CDR2 is YFSETQ in the germline V gene. V lost 5 bases and J lost 5, with 16 bases in between. The CDR3 runs 14 residues. The CDR3 loop reads CASSSGPGVETQYF. DNA for the CDR3: TGCGCCAGCAGTTCCGGGCCCGGGGTGGAGACCCAGTACTTC. The full variable domain, rest sourced from reference TRBV5-1 and TRBJ2-5, is KAGVTQTPRYLIKTRGQQVTLSCSPISGHRSVSWYQQTPGQGLQFLFEYFSETQRNKGNFPGRFSGRQFSNSRSEMNVSTLELGDSALYLCASSSGPGVETQYFGPGTRLLVL.

This chain uses TRBV7-3 with TRBJ1-2, with a possible D match to TRBD1 (6 bases). The CDR3 consists of 16 residues. Trimming pared 2 bases from V and 6 bases from J, leaving 19 bases between. Looked up from germline, CDR1 is SGHTA and CDR2 is FQGTGA. Written as DNA, the CDR3 is TGTGCCAGCAGCTTAGACGGGGGGGGCCCAGCCAATGGCTACACCTTC. Protein product: CASSLDGGGPANGYTF.

The CDR3: CASSVAGAGAWYEQYF. The CDR3 DNA follows: TGTGCCAGCAGTGTAGCGGGCGCGGGGGCCTGGTACGAGCAGTACTTC. The V call is TRBV25-1, the J call TRBJ2-7; D might be TRBD2 (7 bases). Germline CDR1 reads MGHDK; CDR2 reads SYGVNS. Trimming pared 4 bases from V and 4 bases from J, leaving 20 bases between. This CDR3 has 16 residues.

The chain recombines TRBV11-1 with TRBJ1-1; the D is unclear. The CDR3 has 13 amino acids. Deletions cut 0 bases from V and 5 bases from J, with 7 bases between. The V gene's germline CDR1 is SGHAT and CDR2 FQDESV (reference sequence). Written as DNA, the CDR3 is TGTGCCAGCAGCTTAGCGGTTGAGACTGAAGCTTTCTTT. Its protein is CASSLAVETEAFF.

The V gene is TRBV23-1, the J gene TRBJ1-3; weak D call: TRBD1 (6 bases). TRBV23-1 is an ORF, with its function uncertain. Trimming took 3 bases from V and 5 from J, leaving 11 bases between them. The CDR3 extends over 14 amino acids. The CDR3 is CASSHPDRRNTIYF. Here the CDR3 DNA reads TGCGCCAGCAGTCACCCGGACAGAAGAAACACCATATATTTT.

The CDR3 DNA reads TGCGCCAGCAGCCAAGCCAGGCATCAGCCCCAGCATTTT. Residues: CASSQARHQPQHF. The chain carries TRBV4-3 and TRBJ1-5; D gene unclear. The germline V gene encodes CDR1 LGHNA and CDR2 YSLEER. Trimming took off 1 base at V and 5 bases at J, with 6 bases between the two ends. The CDR3 totals 13 residues.

The chain links TRBV5-6 to TRBJ2-7, with no clear D. V lost 6 bases to trimming and J lost 0 bases, with 7 bases between them. The CDR3 contains 12 residues. Germline V gene sequence: CDR1 SGHDT, CDR2 YYEEEE. CDR3 in DNA: TGTGCCAGCACCAGAACCTCCTACGAGCAGTACTTC. Protein product: CASTRTSYEQYF.

This chain uses TRBV4-2 with TRBJ2-1; the D gene is possibly TRBD1 (6 bases). CDR1 and CDR2 (germline): LGHNA, YNFKEQ. The germline V and J ends were trimmed by 0 bases and 3 bases, with 12 bases remaining between them. There are 16 residues in the CDR3. The CDR3 nucleotides are TGTGCCAGCAGCCAAGATAAGGGGGAATTCTACAATGAGCAGTTCTTC. As protein: CASSQDKGEFYNEQFF.

This clone was recorded a few times. The chain combines TRBV7-9 with TRBJ2-5; a weak D match, TRBD1 (7 bases). Germline CDR1 is SEHNR and CDR2 is FQNEAQ (reference sequence). The CDR3 extends over 14 amino acids. Between the trimmed V and J ends, which lost 6 bases and 3 bases, there was a span of 14 bases. Here the CDR3 DNA reads TGTGCCAGCAGACTAGGCAGGGGGGAAGAGACCCAGTACTTC. Its protein is CASRLGRGEETQYF.

The V and J genes are TRBV29-1 and TRBJ2-2; no definite D call. Germline V CDR1 and CDR2: SQVTM, ANQGSEA. CDR3 length equals 13 residues. V lost 2 bases and J lost 2, with 6 bases in between. For the CDR3, the DNA is TGCAGCGTTGAACCCAAAAACACCGGGGAGCTGTTTTTT. Translation: CSVEPKNTGELFF.

The chain carries TRBV5-1 and TRBJ2-7; 12 bases map to TRBD2. V was pared by 4 bases and J by 5 bases, with 4 bases of the junction left unmatched. CDR1 and CDR2 (germline): SGHRS, YFSETQ. The length of the CDR3 is 14 residues. The CDR3 sequence: CASSLAGGPHEQYF. CDR3 coding DNA: TGCGCCAGCAGCCTAGCGGGGGGGCCCCACGAGCAGTACTTC.

The gene calls are TRBV11-2 and TRBJ2-3; D gene unclear. Germline assignment: CDR1 SGHAT and CDR2 FQNNGV. Trimming took off 2 bases at V and 4 bases at J, with 13 bases between the two ends. The CDR3 is made up of 15 amino acids. CDR3 coding DNA: TGTGCCAGCAGCTTATCCCGCGCAGGATCAGATACGCAGTATTTT. Translated, it gives CASSLSRAGSDTQYF.

J is TRBJ1-1 and V is TRBV4-3; 8 bases align to TRBD1. The V and J ends lost 0 bases and 0 bases, in that order; junction bases with no gene match: 3. Per the germline V gene, CDR1 is LGHNA and CDR2 is YSLEER. The CDR3 sequence is 16 residues long. CDR3 in amino acids: CASSQEQGVMNTEAFF. DNA of the CDR3: TGCGCCAGCAGCCAAGAACAGGGGGTGATGAACACTGAAGCTTTCTTT.

The chain uses TRBV2 and TRBJ1-2; D is undetermined. CDR1 is SNHLY, CDR2 FYNNEI, per germline. This CDR3 contains 14 residues. V lost 4 bases, J lost 8 bases, and 17 bases lay in between. CDR3 amino acids: CASSVLGSPGGYTF. Written as DNA, the CDR3 is TGTGCCAGCAGTGTTTTAGGGAGCCCGGGAGGCTACACCTTC.

The chain couples TRBV5-4 to TRBJ2-5, with D perhaps matching TRBD2 (5 bases). The CDR3 consists of 15 residues. From germline, CDR1 is SGHNT and CDR2 YYREEE (reference sequence). Trimming shortened V by 0 bases and J by 4 bases, and 13 bases separated the two germline ends. CDR3 amino acids: CASSLENSEGETQYF. In DNA form, the CDR3 reads TGTGCCAGCAGCTTGGAGAATAGCGAGGGAGAGACCCAGTACTTC.

The chain employs TRBV27 and TRBJ2-5; a weak D match, TRBD1 (6 bases). The germline CDR1 and CDR2 sequences are MNHEY and SMNVEV (reference sequence). V lost 2 bases to trimming and J lost 11 bases, with 21 bases between them. This CDR3 is 15 amino acids long. CDR3 sequence (DNA): TGTGCCAGCAGTTTAACAGGGCCACTAAATTTAAAGCAGTACTTC. It yields the protein CASSLTGPLNLKQYF.